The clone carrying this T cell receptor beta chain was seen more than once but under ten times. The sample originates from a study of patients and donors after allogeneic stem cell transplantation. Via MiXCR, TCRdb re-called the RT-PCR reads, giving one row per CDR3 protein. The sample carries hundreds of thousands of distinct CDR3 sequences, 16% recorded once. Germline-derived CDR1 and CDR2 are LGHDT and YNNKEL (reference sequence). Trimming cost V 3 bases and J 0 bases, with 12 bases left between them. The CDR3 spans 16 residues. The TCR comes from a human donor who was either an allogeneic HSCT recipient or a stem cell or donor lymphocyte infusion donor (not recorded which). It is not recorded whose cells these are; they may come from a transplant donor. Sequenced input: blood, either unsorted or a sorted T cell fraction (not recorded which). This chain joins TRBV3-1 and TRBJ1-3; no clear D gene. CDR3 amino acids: CASSQARPTSGNTIYF. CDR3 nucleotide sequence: TGTGCCAGCAGCCAGGCCCGACCGACCTCTGGAAACACCATATATTTT.